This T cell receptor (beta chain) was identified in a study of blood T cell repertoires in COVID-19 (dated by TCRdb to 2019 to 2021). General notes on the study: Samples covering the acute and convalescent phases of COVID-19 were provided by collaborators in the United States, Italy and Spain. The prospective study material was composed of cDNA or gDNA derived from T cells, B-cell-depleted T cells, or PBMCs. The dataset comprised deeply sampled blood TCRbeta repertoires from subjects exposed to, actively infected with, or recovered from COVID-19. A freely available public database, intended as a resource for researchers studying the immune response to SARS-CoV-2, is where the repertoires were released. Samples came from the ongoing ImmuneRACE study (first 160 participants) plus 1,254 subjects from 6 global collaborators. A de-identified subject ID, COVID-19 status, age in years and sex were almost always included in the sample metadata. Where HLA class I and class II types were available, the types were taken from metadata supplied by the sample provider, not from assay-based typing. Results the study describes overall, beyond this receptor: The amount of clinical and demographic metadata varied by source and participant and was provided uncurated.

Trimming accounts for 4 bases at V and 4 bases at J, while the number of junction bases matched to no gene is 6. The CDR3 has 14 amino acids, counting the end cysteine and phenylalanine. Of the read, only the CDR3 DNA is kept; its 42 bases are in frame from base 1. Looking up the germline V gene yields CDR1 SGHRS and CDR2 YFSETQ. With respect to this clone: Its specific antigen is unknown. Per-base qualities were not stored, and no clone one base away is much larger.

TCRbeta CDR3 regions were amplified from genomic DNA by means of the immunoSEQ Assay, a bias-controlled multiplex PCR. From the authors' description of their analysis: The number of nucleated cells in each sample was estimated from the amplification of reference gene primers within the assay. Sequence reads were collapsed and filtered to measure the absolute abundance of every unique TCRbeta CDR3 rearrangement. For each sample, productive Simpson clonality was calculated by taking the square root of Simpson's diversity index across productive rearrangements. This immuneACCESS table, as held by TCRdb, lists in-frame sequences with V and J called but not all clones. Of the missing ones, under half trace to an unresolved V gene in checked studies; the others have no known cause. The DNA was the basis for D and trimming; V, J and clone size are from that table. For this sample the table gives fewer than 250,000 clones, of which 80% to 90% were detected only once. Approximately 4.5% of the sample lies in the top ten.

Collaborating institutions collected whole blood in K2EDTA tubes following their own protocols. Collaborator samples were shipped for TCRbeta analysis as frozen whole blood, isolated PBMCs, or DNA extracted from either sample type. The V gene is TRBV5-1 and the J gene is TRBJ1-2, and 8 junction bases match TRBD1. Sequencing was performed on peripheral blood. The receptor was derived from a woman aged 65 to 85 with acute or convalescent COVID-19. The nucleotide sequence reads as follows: TGCGCCAGCAGCATGGACAGGGTGTCCTATGGCTACACCTTC. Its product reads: CASSMDRVSYGYTF.